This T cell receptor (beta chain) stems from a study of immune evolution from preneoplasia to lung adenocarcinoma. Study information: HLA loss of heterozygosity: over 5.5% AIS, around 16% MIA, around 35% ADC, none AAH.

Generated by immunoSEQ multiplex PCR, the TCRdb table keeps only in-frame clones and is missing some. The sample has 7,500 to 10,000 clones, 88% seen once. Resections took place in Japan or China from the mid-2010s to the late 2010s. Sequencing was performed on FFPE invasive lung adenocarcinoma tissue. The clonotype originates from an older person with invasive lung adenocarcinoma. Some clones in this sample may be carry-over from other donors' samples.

In nucleotides, the CDR3 is TGTGCCAGCAGCCAAGAGCGGGGGAGGTGGTACGAGCAGTACTTC. Its translation is CASSQERGRWYEQYF. The chain is built from TRBV4-2 and TRBJ2-7; TRBD2 agrees at 7 bases. Per germline, CDR1 LGHNA and CDR2 YNFKEQ. Losses at the gene ends were 0 bases for V and 4 bases for J; bases not matched to a gene: 6. This CDR3 is built from 15 residues.